Included here is one T cell receptor beta chain sequence, with context. Participants, roughly 18 to 100 years old, spanned about 26 US areas. Participant-reported clinical history was the basis for cohort assignment. The junction had 10 bases not matched to a gene; V was cut back by 3 bases and J by 8 bases. The CDR3 is 16 amino acids. Germline V gene data show CDR1 as SGHRS and CDR2 as YFSETQ. Generated by immunoSEQ multiplex PCR, the TCRdb table keeps only in-frame clones and is missing some. The table includes roughly 220,000 clones, 80% detected once. These data come from a study of blood T cell repertoires in COVID-19. Study at large: Sources were T cells, B-cell-depleted T cells, or PBMCs; the material itself was cDNA or gDNA.

The TCR comes from a man aged 30 to 45 with acute COVID-19. Material for sequencing was PBMCs or T cells enriched from blood (not recorded which). V is TRBV5-1 and J is TRBJ2-1, with 11 bases identical to TRBD2. CDR3 nucleotide sequence: TGCGCCAGCAGCTCCACGCTAGCGGGGGGCGTGGATGAGCAGTTCTTC. It translates to CASSSTLAGGVDEQFF.